Below, 8 T cell receptor beta chains from the same sample are listed, as sequenced in a study of T cell clones after liver transplantation (dated by TCRdb to between 2017 and 2020). The sample's time point, from its label and the paper: pre-transplant. The library was prepared using the immunoSEQ multiplex PCR assay. The table was pulled from immuneACCESS by TCRdb, which kept in-frame rearrangements only. Such tables lose some clones; where checked, under half of the loss comes from unresolved V genes, and the rest has no known cause. For this sample the table gives tens of thousands of clones, of which about 88% were detected only once. Of the sample, less than 3% is held by the ten largest clones. The material was CD4+ T cells from blood, obtained before liver transplant. The origin of the receptors is a human donor who received a liver transplant.

The chain is built from TRBV27 and TRBJ1-5; 8 bases match TRBD1. The junction had 9 bases not matched to a gene; V was cut back by 4 bases and J by 4 bases. Per germline, CDR1 MNHEY and CDR2 SMNVEV (reference sequence). This CDR3 has 16 amino acids. The CDR3 spells CASSSLPGQGNQPQHF. The CDR3 coding sequence is TGTGCCAGCAGTTCACTCCCAGGACAGGGAAATCAGCCCCAGCATTTT.

The chain uses TRBV27 and TRBJ1-5; D is ambiguous. Trimming took 6 bases from V and 2 from J, leaving 14 bases between them. CDR3 length: 15 residues. Germline lookup yields CDR1 MNHEY and CDR2 SMNVEV (reference sequence). In DNA, the CDR3 is TGTGCCAGCAGGGCATCAGGCGGGCGCAATCAGCCCCAGCATTTT. Protein: CASRASGGRNQPQHF.

This chain links TRBV5-5 with TRBJ1-5; 7 bases match TRBD1. J was trimmed by 2 bases and V by 4 bases; bases with no gene match: 6. CDR1 and CDR2 (germline): SGHKS, YYEKEE (reference sequence). The CDR3 contains 15 residues. The CDR3 DNA reads TGTGCCAGCAGCCAGGGGGTATATGGCAATCAGCCCCAGCATTTT. It translates to CASSQGVYGNQPQHF.

The rearrangement uses TRBV6-1 and TRBJ2-1; the match to TRBD2 covers 11 bases. The length of the CDR3 is 15 residues. V was pared by 3 bases and J by 10 bases, with 8 bases of the junction left unmatched. CDR1 and CDR2 from the germline V gene are MNHNS and SASEGT. CDR3: CASSDRTSGPGEQFF. CDR3 in DNA: TGTGCCAGCAGTGATAGGACTAGCGGGCCCGGGGAGCAGTTCTTC.

The V call is TRBV5-8, the J call TRBJ2-7; 16 bases match TRBD2. The CDR3 is made up of 17 amino acids. Trimming removed 4 bases from V and 2 bases from J; junction bases left unmatched: 6. Germline V gives CDR1 SGHTS, CDR2 YDEGEE. CDR3 in amino acids: CASSAGLAGGPPYEQYF. The CDR3 DNA sequence: TGTGCCAGCAGCGCGGGACTAGCGGGAGGGCCCCCCTACGAGCAGTACTTC.

The rearrangement links TRBV5-1 to TRBJ2-7, with D maybe TRBD2 (6 bases). Germline V gene sequence: CDR1 SGHRS, CDR2 YFSETQ. Trimming stripped 4 bases from V and 0 bases from J, with 11 bases between. This CDR3 spans 14 amino acids. CDR3: CASSARESSYEQYF. The DNA for the CDR3 is TGCGCCAGCAGCGCCCGGGAGTCCTCCTACGAGCAGTACTTC.

The chain employs TRBV7-9 and TRBJ2-7, with D possibly TRBD2 on 6 matching bases. There are 15 residues in the CDR3. Deletions cut 0 bases from V and 9 bases from J, with 18 bases between. CDR1 is SEHNR and CDR2 is FQNEAQ in the germline V gene (reference sequence). In DNA, the CDR3 is TGTGCCAGCAGCTTAGCTCTAGCGAGTACGATTCGGCAGTACTTC. This codes for CASSLALASTIRQYF.

The rearrangement joins TRBV7-9 to TRBJ2-7; D is unclear. Germline assignment: CDR1 SEHNR and CDR2 FQNEAQ (reference sequence). Trimming removed 5 bases from V and 2 bases from J, with 10 bases in between. CDR3 length: 13 residues. CDR3: CASSVKGPYEQYF. The CDR3 region has the DNA TGTGCCAGCAGCGTCAAAGGGCCCTACGAGCAGTACTTC.